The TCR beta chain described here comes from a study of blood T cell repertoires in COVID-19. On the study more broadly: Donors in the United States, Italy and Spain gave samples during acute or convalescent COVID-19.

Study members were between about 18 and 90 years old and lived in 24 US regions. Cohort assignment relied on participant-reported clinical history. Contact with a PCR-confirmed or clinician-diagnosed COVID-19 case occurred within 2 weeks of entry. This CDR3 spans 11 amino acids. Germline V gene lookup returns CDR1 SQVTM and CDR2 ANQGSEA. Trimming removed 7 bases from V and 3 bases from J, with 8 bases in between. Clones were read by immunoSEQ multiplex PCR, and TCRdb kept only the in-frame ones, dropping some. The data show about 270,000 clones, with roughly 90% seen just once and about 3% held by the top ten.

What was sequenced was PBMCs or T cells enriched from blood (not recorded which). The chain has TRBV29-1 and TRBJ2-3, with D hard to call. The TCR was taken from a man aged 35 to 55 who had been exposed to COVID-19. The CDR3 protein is CSGVETDTQYF. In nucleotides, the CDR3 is TGCAGCGGGGTGGAGACAGATACGCAGTATTTT.